This paragraph covers one T cell receptor beta chain sequence. CDR1 SGHRS and CDR2 YFSETQ come from the germline V gene. The germline V and J ends were trimmed by 3 bases and 6 bases, with 13 bases remaining between them. The CDR3 loop spans 13 amino acids. TCRdb's copy holds only in-frame clones and misses some; the assay was immunoSEQ multiplex PCR. The sample contains 45,000 to 60,000 clones, 90% to 95% of which appear only once. The data derive from a study of OX40 agonist ivuxolimab in advanced cancers. The receptor comes from an adult with an advanced solid tumor such as melanoma, head and neck, liver or kidney cancer. Here the sequenced sample was CD4+ or CD8+ T cells sorted from blood, taken in a trial of the OX40 agonist ivuxolimab. This rearrangement joins TRBV5-1 to TRBJ2-7; D gene unclear. CDR3 DNA sequence: TGCGCCAGCAGCTCCTCGGTCAGTGGCGAGCAGTACTTC. Protein sequence: CASSSSVSGEQYF.